These 17 T cell receptor beta chains share one sample of origin, sequenced in a study of breast tumors, draining lymph nodes, adjacent tissues (dated by TCRdb to 2015 to 2016). Lymph node samples came from the axillary draining lymph nodes of breast cancer patients. Library generation was performed with multiplex PCR. Reads for this sample came from an Illumina HiSeq 2000. TCRdb's own reprocessing of the public reads used fastp at Q25 and MiXCR and kept productive beta chains. Rows are unified per CDR3 protein, each entry keeping the most common DNA and genes. For this sample there are approximately 130,000 distinct CDR3 sequences; around 20% appear just once. The top ten hold 2.2% of the sample. The sample consisted of axillary lymph node tissue. All receptors derive from a female donor with breast cancer. Some clones in this sample may be carry-over from other donors' samples.

There are many counts of this clonotype. The chain carries TRBV7-9 and TRBJ1-5, with 8 bases lining up with TRBD1. Germline lookup yields CDR1 SEHNR and CDR2 FQNEAQ (reference sequence). Unmatched junction bases numbered 3, after V lost 5 bases and J lost 0 bases. The CDR3 has 15 residues. CDR3 DNA sequence: TGTGCCAGCAGCCGGGGACAGGATAGCAATCAGCCCCAGCATTTT. Translating gives CASSRGQDSNQPQHF.

This clonotype was observed many times. V usage is TRBV7-6 and J usage is TRBJ2-5; no clear D gene. Trimming removed 1 base at V and 5 bases at J, with 11 bases between. The CDR3 is made up of 14 amino acids. Germline-derived CDR1 and CDR2 are SGHVS and FNYEAQ. CDR3 DNA: TGTGCCAGCAGCTTAGGTATCGGACGGGAGACCCAGTACTTC. Protein product: CASSLGIGRETQYF.

This clonotype was observed at least ten times. The chain links TRBV7-9 to TRBJ2-1, with D perhaps matching TRBD1 or TRBD2 (7 bases each). Germline CDR1 reads SEHNR; CDR2 reads FQNEAQ (reference sequence). The CDR3 has 12 amino acids. CDR3: CRLAGGGNEQFF. CDR3 in DNA: TGTCGCTTAGCAGGGGGGGGCAATGAGCAGTTCTTC.

This clonotype has at least ten counts. The chain links TRBV30 to TRBJ2-7; either TRBD1 or TRBD2 may fit D (5 bases each). The CDR3 is made up of 11 amino acids. Germline CDR1 is GTSNPN and CDR2 is SVGIG (reference sequence). The ends were cut back, 5 bases at V and 4 bases at J, with 9 bases in the middle. CDR3 sequence: CAWGTGYEQYF. The CDR3 bases are TGTGCCTGGGGGACGGGGTACGAGCAGTACTTC. The whole variable domain, remainder taken from reference TRBV30 and TRBJ2-7, is SQTIHQWPATLVQPVGSPLSLECTVEGTSNPNLYWYRQAAGRGLQLLFYSVGIGQISSEVPQNLSASRPQDRQFILSSKKLLLSDSGFYLCAWGTGYEQYFGPGTRLTVT.

With regard to this clonotype: Germline is not matched at one junction end, which may reflect a read error. The chain links TRBV13 to TRBJ1-1; TRBD1 is a possible D gene (6 bases). Germline V lookup: CDR1 PRHDT, CDR2 FYEKMQ (reference sequence). This CDR3 spans 14 amino acids. As DNA, the CDR3 is TGTGCCAGCAGCCTAGGGGGGGTGTTGACTGAAGCTTTCTTT. Translation: CASSLGGVLTEAFF.

The table lists this clonotype with many counts. The genes are TRBV6-6 and TRBJ2-1; D is unclear. CDR1 is MNHNY and CDR2 is SVGAGI in the germline V gene (reference sequence). The CDR3 contains 10 residues. V lost 6 bases and J lost 4, with 1 base in between. DNA for the CDR3: TGTGCCAGCAGATACAATGAGCAGTTCTTC. Encoded protein: CASRYNEQFF.

This clonotype was found many times. The chain joins TRBV27 to TRBJ1-2; 8 nucleotides agree with TRBD1. The germline V gene encodes CDR1 MNHEY and CDR2 SMNVEV (reference sequence). Trimming removed 8 bases from V and 6 bases from J; junction bases left unmatched: 2. The CDR3 is made up of 11 amino acids. In DNA form, the CDR3 reads TGTGCCAGCTCACAGGGGGATGGCTACACCTTC. As protein: CASSQGDGYTF.

Worth noting for this clonotype: This may be a read error, as it is one base from a much larger clone. The CDR3 DNA reads TGTGCCATCAGCCGGAATGACAATGAGCAGTTCTTC. Residues: CAISRNDNEQFF. The V gene is TRBV7-9, the J gene TRBJ2-1; D ambiguous. From germline, CDR1 is SEHNR and CDR2 FQNEAQ (reference sequence). This CDR3 has 12 amino acids.

Regarding this clonotype: Being one base from a much bigger clone, this may be a read error. The chain carries TRBV28 and TRBJ2-1; 11 positions match TRBD2. The CDR3 is made up of 16 amino acids. Germline CDR1 reads MDHEN; CDR2 reads SYDVKM. The V gene end was trimmed by 6 bases and the J gene end by 4 bases; junction bases not matched to a gene: 8. The CDR3 loop is CASSLIAGGVYNEQFF. The CDR3 DNA reads TGTGCCAGCAGCCTCATAGCGGGAGGGGTTTACAATGAGCAGTTCTTC.

Ten or more counts support this clonotype. This chain uses TRBV7-9 with TRBJ1-4; D gene uncertain. This CDR3 contains 13 residues. V was clipped by 4 bases and J by 6 bases, with 9 bases between them. The V gene's germline CDR1 is SEHNR and CDR2 FQNEAQ (reference sequence). The CDR3: CASSWREDEKLFF. For the CDR3, the DNA is TGTGCCAGCAGCTGGAGGGAGGATGAAAAACTGTTTTTT.

This clonotype has at least ten counts. The rearrangement links TRBV25-1 to TRBJ2-1; D is ambiguous. Germline V gene sequence: CDR1 MGHDK, CDR2 SYGVNS. The V and J ends lost 4 bases and 0 bases respectively, with 7 bases between them. The CDR3 sequence is 14 residues long. For the CDR3, the DNA is TGTGCCAGCAGTGGATCGTACTCCTACAATGAGCAGTTCTTC. Translation: CASSGSYSYNEQFF.

There are many counts of this clonotype. The chain couples TRBV6-5 to TRBJ1-6, with 7 bases that match TRBD1. The CDR3 length is 17 residues. Germline CDR1 is MNHEY and CDR2 is SVGAGI. The V gene end was trimmed by 2 bases and the J gene end by 8 bases; junction bases not matched to a gene: 12. DNA for the CDR3: TGTGCCAGCAGTTACCCGGAGGACAGGAGGAACCATTCACCCCTCCACTTT. Its translation: CASSYPEDRRNHSPLHF.

The DNA of the CDR3 is TGTGCCAGTAGTATAGTCAACCCCGGGGAGCTGTTTTTT. This sequence encodes CASSIVNPGELFF. V usage is TRBV19 and J usage is TRBJ2-2, with D hard to call. Per germline, CDR1 LNHDA and CDR2 SQIVND (reference sequence). The CDR3 covers 13 residues. V lost 1 base, J lost 6 bases, and 6 bases lay in between.

This clonotype was recorded at least ten times. The chain's CDR3 is CASGLAGTYEQYF. CDR3 bases: TGTGCCAGCGGACTAGCGGGGACCTACGAGCAGTACTTC. The chain joins TRBV2 to TRBJ2-7; 12 bases fit TRBD2. V was pared by 8 bases and J by 2 bases, with 1 base of the junction left unmatched. Looked up from germline, CDR1 is SNHLY and CDR2 is FYNNEI. This CDR3 contains 13 residues.

This clonotype was recorded many times. The gene calls are TRBV12-5 and TRBJ2-7; D is ambiguous. Germline V CDR1 and CDR2: LGHNT, FRNRAP. CDR3 length: 12 residues. The V end lost 3 bases, the J end lost 7 bases, and 10 bases lay between the germline ends. The CDR3 coding sequence is TGTGCTAGTGGTTTATCTGTGGGGGAGCAGTACTTC. As protein: CASGLSVGEQYF.

The gene calls are TRBV28 and TRBJ2-5, with D unresolved. The germline CDR1 and CDR2 sequences are MDHEN and SYDVKM. The V end was cut by 6 bases, the J end by 2 bases, with 10 bases between. The CDR3 has 13 residues. The chain's CDR3 is CASRNRFQETQYF. The CDR3 nucleotides read TGTGCCAGCAGAAACAGATTTCAAGAGACCCAGTACTTC.

As for this clonotype: With a much larger clone just one base away, this may be a read error. The gene calls are TRBV19 and TRBJ1-6; tentatively, D is TRBD1 (6 bases). V lost 9 bases to trimming and J lost 7 bases, with 16 bases between them. Germline loops: CDR1 LNHDA, CDR2 SQIVND (reference sequence). CDR3 length equals 14 residues. CDR3 nucleotide sequence: TGTGCCAGCGTCTCAGCAGGGGTGAATTCACCCCTCCACTTT. It specifies CASVSAGVNSPLHF.